Listed here are 5 T cell receptor beta chains from one sample, sequenced in a study of T cell responses to AZD1222 COVID-19 vaccine. Method: immunoSEQ multiplex PCR; TCRdb's copy keeps in-frame clones and lacks some. The table has about 70,000 clones, roughly 85% seen once. The sample was peripheral blood, taken 28 days after the second AZD1222 dose. These receptors all stem from an adult who received the AZD1222 COVID-19 vaccine.

This CDR3 is CASTLGPRNYTF. CDR3 coding DNA: TGTGCCAGCACCCTGGGTCCTCGAAACTACACCTTC. The genes are TRBV28 and TRBJ1-2; D unclear. Germline V lookup: CDR1 MDHEN, CDR2 SYDVKM. V lost 7 bases and J 10 bases, leaving 16 bases between the germline ends. The CDR3 sequence is 12 residues long.

This chain connects TRBV28 to TRBJ1-5, with D hard to call. Germline V CDR1 and CDR2: MDHEN, SYDVKM. CDR3 length: 17 amino acids. V was pared by 2 bases and J by 8 bases, with 22 bases between. The CDR3 DNA reads TGTGCCAGCAGTTTAAGTACGTCGGGATCCCGAGGTAAGCCCCAGCATTTT. It is translated as CASSLSTSGSRGKPQHF.

The genes are TRBV7-2 and TRBJ2-3; 9 bases are shared with TRBD2. The V gene's germline CDR1 is SGHTA and CDR2 FQGNSA. Trimming removed 4 bases from V and 2 bases from J; junction bases left unmatched: 13. This CDR3 is 18 amino acids long. CDR3 nucleotides: TGTGCCAGCAGCTACCCCGGGGTAGCGGGGGTGTACACAGATACGCAGTATTTT. Amino acids: CASSYPGVAGVYTDTQYF.

This chain joins TRBV6-2 or TRBV6-3 and TRBJ2-3; D tentatively reads TRBD1 or TRBD2 (6 bases each). Germline lookup yields CDR1 MNHEY and CDR2 SVGEGT. V was pared by 6 bases and J by 2 bases, with 12 bases between. The CDR3 loop spans 14 amino acids. The CDR3 coding sequence is TGTGCCAGCAGCGGGGGCTCGTCCACAGATACGCAGTATTTT. This encodes CASSGGSSTDTQYF.

The chain joins TRBV7-6 to TRBJ2-1; unclear D gene. The germline CDR1 and CDR2 sequences are SGHVS and FNYEAQ. Trimming took 1 base from V and 7 from J, leaving 8 bases between them. The CDR3 is made up of 13 amino acids. The CDR3 sequence is CASSLGQINEQFF. Here the CDR3 DNA reads TGTGCCAGCAGCTTAGGTCAGATAAATGAGCAGTTCTTC.